Following are 31 T cell receptor beta chains from one sample sequenced in a study of T cell responses to AZD1222 COVID-19 vaccine. TCRdb's table, derived via immunoSEQ multiplex PCR, lists solely in-frame clones and lacks some. The table has 150,000 or so clones, 89% seen once. Sequenced here: peripheral blood, sampled on day 0 of AZD1222 vaccination. The receptor set was obtained from an adult in good health.

V gene TRBV30 combines with J gene TRBJ1-5; D unclear. The CDR3 extends over 14 amino acids. The germline V and J ends were trimmed by 0 bases and 0 bases, with 6 bases remaining between them. CDR1 GTSNPN and CDR2 SVGIG come from the germline V gene (reference sequence). The CDR3 DNA reads as TGTGCCTGGAGTGTACTAGCTAGCAATCAGCCCCAGCATTTT. Translation: CAWSVLASNQPQHF.

The rearrangement joins TRBV19 to TRBJ2-7; no firm D call. Germline lookup yields CDR1 LNHDA and CDR2 SQIVND (reference sequence). The V end was cut by 6 bases, the J end by 2 bases, with 5 bases between. This CDR3 region has 11 residues. In DNA, the CDR3 is TGTGCCAGTAGAACTCCCTACGAGCAGTACTTC. It yields the protein CASRTPYEQYF.

The rearrangement joins TRBV9 to TRBJ2-5; D is unclear. Trimming left V 4 bases short and J 4 bases short, with 8 bases between. Germline V gene data show CDR1 as SGDLS and CDR2 as YYNGEE. The CDR3 length is 12 residues. The CDR3 DNA reads as TGTGCCAGCAGCCCCCCCGGAGAGACCCAGTACTTC. This encodes CASSPPGETQYF.

The chain links TRBV6-6 to TRBJ1-2; possibly TRBD1 for D (6 bases). Between the trimmed V and J ends, which lost 5 bases and 8 bases, there was a span of 15 bases. The CDR3 length is 13 residues. CDR1 is MNHNY and CDR2 is SVGAGI in the germline V gene (reference sequence). CDR3 in amino acids: CASSLLQGRGYTF. DNA for the CDR3: TGTGCCAGCAGTCTACTACAGGGCCGCGGCTACACCTTC.

The V call is TRBV7-9, the J call TRBJ1-4, with no clear D. The V end lost 2 bases, the J end lost 11 bases, and 9 bases lay between the germline ends. This CDR3 is 12 amino acids long. Per the germline V gene, CDR1 is SEHNR and CDR2 is FQNEAQ (reference sequence). CDR3 sequence reads: CASSLTGRKLFF. As DNA, the CDR3 is TGTGCCAGCAGCTTAACCGGGCGGAAACTGTTTTTT.

The V call is TRBV5-5, the J call TRBJ2-7, with D unclear. The V gene's germline CDR1 is SGHKS and CDR2 YYEKEE (reference sequence). This CDR3 is built from 15 residues. V was clipped by 0 bases and J by 3 bases, with 13 bases between them. The CDR3 region is CASSLGPDLVYEQYF. CDR3 in DNA: TGTGCCAGCAGCTTGGGCCCGGACCTAGTCTACGAGCAGTACTTC.

This clone occurred once. The rearrangement joins TRBV6-1 to TRBJ1-3, with TRBD1 as a possible D gene (5 bases). This CDR3 has 17 residues. Trimming cost V 4 bases and J 3 bases, with 19 bases left between them. Per germline, CDR1 MNHNS and CDR2 SASEGT. CDR3 loop: CASSANSPRTYGNTIYF. As DNA, the CDR3 is TGTGCCAGCAGTGCCAACAGCCCCCGGACATATGGAAACACCATATATTTT.

This clone is a singleton in its sample. This rearrangement joins TRBV6-5 to TRBJ2-5, with 7 bases matching TRBD1. Unmatched junction bases numbered 12, after V lost 3 bases and J lost 5 bases. CDR1 MNHEY and CDR2 SVGAGI come from the germline V gene. The CDR3 has 16 residues. CDR3 protein: CASSYLYRGRVETQYF. In DNA, the CDR3 is TGTGCCAGCAGTTATCTCTACAGGGGTAGGGTCGAGACCCAGTACTTC.

This chain uses TRBV6-1 with TRBJ1-5; no definite D call. The germline V gene encodes CDR1 MNHNS and CDR2 SASEGT. V lost 2 bases to trimming and J lost 4 bases, with 12 bases between them. The CDR3 contains 15 residues. The CDR3 is CASSELAGDNQPQHF. The CDR3 DNA follows: TGTGCCAGCAGTGAATTGGCTGGGGATAATCAGCCCCAGCATTTT.

J is TRBJ2-2 and V is TRBV4-2; 13 positions agree with TRBD2. From germline, CDR1 is LGHNA and CDR2 YNFKEQ. V shed 3 bases and J 6 bases; nucleotides not matched to a gene: 10. The CDR3 has 18 amino acids. The CDR3 is CASSHITSGGAEAGELFF. CDR3 nucleotides: TGTGCCAGCAGCCACATCACTAGCGGGGGGGCCGAGGCCGGGGAGCTGTTTTTT.

This chain connects TRBV7-2 to TRBJ1-6, with a possible D match to TRBD1 (6 bases). Germline CDR1 is SGHTA and CDR2 is FQGNSA. Trimming took off 5 bases at V and 8 bases at J, with 16 bases between the two ends. This CDR3 comprises 15 residues. CDR3 in amino acids: CASSPSTGWYSPLHF. The CDR3 DNA reads TGTGCCAGCAGCCCGAGTACAGGGTGGTATTCACCCCTCCACTTT.

The CDR3 DNA reads TGTGCCACCTCGGCATCTGGGCAGCCCCAGCATTTT. Its protein is CATSASGQPQHF. J is TRBJ1-5 and V is TRBV7-2, with D unclear. V lost 10 bases and J 7 bases, leaving 14 bases between the germline ends. The CDR3 totals 12 residues. CDR1 SGHTA and CDR2 FQGNSA come from the germline V gene.

The genes are TRBV19 and TRBJ2-6, with D possibly TRBD1 on 5 matching bases. Trimming cost V 4 bases and J 1 base, with 8 bases left between them. Germline values: CDR1 LNHDA, CDR2 SQIVND (reference sequence). This CDR3 spans 15 amino acids. This CDR3 is CASSNQGSGANVLTF. In DNA form, the CDR3 reads TGTGCCAGTAGTAACCAGGGTTCTGGGGCCAACGTCCTGACTTTC.

The chain has TRBV3-1 (or the pseudogene TRBV3-2) and TRBJ1-2, with D possibly being TRBD1 (5 bases). V was clipped by 8 bases and J by 3 bases, with 10 bases between them. CDR1 and CDR2 from the germline V gene are LGHDT and YNNKEL (reference sequence). The CDR3 covers 12 residues. The CDR3 DNA sequence: TGTGCCAGCGGGGGGGGTGACTATGGCTACACCTTC. Protein: CASGGGDYGYTF.

The V call is TRBV5-1, the J call TRBJ1-2; D is ambiguous. CDR3 length: 12 residues. The germline V gene encodes CDR1 SGHRS and CDR2 YFSETQ. The V end was cut by 0 bases, the J end by 8 bases, with 8 bases between. The CDR3 region has the DNA TGCGCCAGCAGCTTGGACACGGTGGGCTACACCTTC. This sequence encodes CASSLDTVGYTF.

The chain joins TRBV6-4 to TRBJ2-3, with 9 bases aligning to TRBD2. CDR3 length equals 14 residues. J lost 6 bases, V lost 6 bases, and 7 bases had no gene match. Germline CDR1 reads MRHNA; CDR2 reads SNTAGT. CDR3 residues: CASRASGAADTQYF. The CDR3 DNA reads TGTGCCAGCAGAGCTAGCGGGGCCGCGGATACGCAGTATTTT.

The rearrangement links TRBV18 to TRBJ1-1; maybe TRBD1 (5 bases). This CDR3 is 16 amino acids long. The V and J ends lost 0 bases and 1 base respectively, with 12 bases between them. Germline lookup yields CDR1 KGHSH and CDR2 LQKENI. This chain's CDR3 is CASSPPGTATNTEAFF. CDR3 in DNA: TGTGCCAGCTCACCACCTGGGACGGCTACGAACACTGAAGCTTTCTTT.

V gene TRBV27 combines with J gene TRBJ1-4; D remains unclear. This CDR3 is 15 amino acids long. The germline CDR1 and CDR2 sequences are MNHEY and SMNVEV (reference sequence). The V gene lost 5 bases and the J gene lost 2 bases, with 12 bases spanning the gap. CDR3 region: CASSPGHWTNEKLFF. In DNA, the CDR3 is TGTGCCAGCAGTCCAGGTCATTGGACTAATGAAAAACTGTTTTTT.

The chain carries TRBV29-1 and TRBJ1-1; 8 bases agree with TRBD1. Germline V gene lookup returns CDR1 SQVTM and CDR2 ANQGSEA. This CDR3 is built from 13 residues. Trimming at V came to 6 bases and at J to 6 bases, leaving 9 bases not matched to a gene. The CDR3 loop is CSVSWQGASEAFF. The CDR3 coding sequence is TGCAGCGTCTCTTGGCAGGGGGCTTCTGAAGCTTTCTTT.

The CDR3 loop reads CSVFGQGFSYGYTF. The CDR3 DNA reads as TGCAGCGTTTTTGGACAGGGATTTTCCTATGGCTACACCTTC. V usage is TRBV29-1 and J usage is TRBJ1-2; 8 nucleotides align to TRBD1. Germline V gene sequence: CDR1 SQVTM, CDR2 ANQGSEA. The CDR3 consists of 14 residues. V shed 5 bases, J shed 4 bases, and the junction held 9 bases outside the gene matches.

This sequence joins TRBV6-5 and TRBJ1-4; D is perhaps TRBD1 (5 bases). CDR1 and CDR2 (germline): MNHEY, SVGAGI. V was trimmed by 8 bases and J by 5 bases, leaving 18 bases between them. This CDR3 is built from 15 residues. This CDR3 reads CASGPRTGPNEKLFF. For the CDR3, the DNA is TGTGCCAGCGGCCCCCGTACAGGTCCCAATGAAAAACTGTTTTTT.

The chain uses TRBV19 and TRBJ1-4; 8 bases line up with TRBD1. This CDR3 is 17 amino acids long. The germline V gene encodes CDR1 LNHDA and CDR2 SQIVND (reference sequence). V lost 2 bases, J lost 8 bases, and 13 bases stayed unmatched. CDR3 protein: CASSILAPTGESEKLFF. CDR3 bases: TGTGCCAGTAGTATACTCGCCCCGACAGGGGAATCGGAAAAACTGTTTTTT.

This clone was seen more than once but under ten times. The J gene is TRBJ1-1, the V gene TRBV19; D is undetermined. Germline V gene lookup returns CDR1 LNHDA and CDR2 SQIVND (reference sequence). The CDR3 has 14 amino acids. V was clipped by 6 bases and J by 1 base, with 12 bases between them. DNA for the CDR3: TGTGCCAGTAGACCCCAAGGACCGAACACTGAAGCTTTCTTT. This encodes CASRPQGPNTEAFF.

The chain is built from TRBV6-5 and TRBJ2-1; D might be TRBD2 (7 bases). Trimming stripped 0 bases from V and 4 bases from J, with 13 bases between. The CDR3 consists of 16 residues. Germline assignment: CDR1 MNHEY and CDR2 SVGAGI. CDR3 protein: CASSYSGAGAYNEQFF. CDR3 in DNA: TGTGCCAGCAGTTACTCGGGTGCGGGGGCTTACAATGAGCAGTTCTTC.

The CDR3 spells CASTPPGVDEQYF. DNA of the CDR3: TGTGCCAGCACCCCCCCGGGGGTGGACGAGCAGTACTTC. The chain joins TRBV6-5 to TRBJ2-7; possibly TRBD2 for D (6 bases). CDR1 is MNHEY and CDR2 is SVGAGI in the germline V gene. There are 13 residues in the CDR3. With 7 bases removed from V and 5 bases from J, the gap between germline ends came to 15 bases.

Written as DNA, the CDR3 is TGTGCCAGCAGCGGCAGGGGGCGGTACTATGGCTACACCTTC. This sequence encodes CASSGRGRYYGYTF. V usage is TRBV5-8 and J usage is TRBJ1-2; 8 bases map to TRBD1. V shed 4 bases and J 3 bases; nucleotides not matched to a gene: 5. This CDR3 has 14 amino acids. Germline lookup yields CDR1 SGHTS and CDR2 YDEGEE.

The chain carries TRBV11-2 and TRBJ2-7; TRBD1 matches 7 bases. V lost 4 bases, J lost 2 bases, and 5 bases stayed unmatched. From germline, CDR1 is SGHAT and CDR2 FQNNGV. The CDR3 contains 14 residues. CDR3 sequence: CASSSWDRPYEQYF. CDR3 nucleotide sequence: TGTGCCAGCAGCTCCTGGGACAGACCCTACGAGCAGTACTTC.

The J gene is TRBJ2-3, the V gene TRBV5-1; 11 nucleotides agree with TRBD1. J gave up 1 base and V 4 bases, and 5 bases lay outside the gene matches. The germline CDR1 and CDR2 sequences are SGHRS and YFSETQ. This CDR3 region has 16 residues. The CDR3 nucleotides read TGCGCCAGCAGCCCTCCGGGACAGGGGGGCACAGATACGCAGTATTTT. Encoded protein: CASSPPGQGGTDTQYF.

The chain links TRBV5-4 to TRBJ2-1; D could derive from TRBD1 or TRBD2 (5 bases each). Germline V gives CDR1 SGHNT, CDR2 YYREEE (reference sequence). The V end lost 0 bases, the J end lost 7 bases, and 17 bases lay between the germline ends. The CDR3 is made up of 16 amino acids. CDR3 sequence (DNA): TGTGCCAGCAGCTTGGGCACCGGGGCAGGGATGAATGAGCAGTTCTTC. As protein: CASSLGTGAGMNEQFF. Supplemented by reference TRBV5-4 and TRBJ2-1, the full variable domain reads ETGVTQSPTHLIKTRGQQVTLRCSSQSGHNTVSWYQQALGQGPQFIFQYYREEENGRGNFPPRFSGLQFPNYSSELNVNALELDDSALYLCASSLGTGAGMNEQFFGPGTRLTVL.

The V call is TRBV11-2, the J call TRBJ2-1, with D perhaps TRBD1 (6 bases). V was clipped by 2 bases and J by 3 bases, with 8 bases between them. From germline, CDR1 is SGHAT and CDR2 FQNNGV. This CDR3 region has 14 residues. The CDR3 spells CASSLQGIYNEQFF. CDR3 DNA sequence: TGTGCCAGCAGCTTACAGGGGATCTACAATGAGCAGTTCTTC.

V usage is TRBV18 and J usage is TRBJ1-2, with D maybe TRBD1 (5 bases). The V gene's germline CDR1 is KGHSH and CDR2 LQKENI. This CDR3 has 12 amino acids. Trimming removed 5 bases from V and 4 bases from J, with 8 bases in between. The CDR3 reads CASSGGIYGYTF. The CDR3 DNA is TGTGCCAGCTCAGGGGGGATCTATGGCTACACCTTC.